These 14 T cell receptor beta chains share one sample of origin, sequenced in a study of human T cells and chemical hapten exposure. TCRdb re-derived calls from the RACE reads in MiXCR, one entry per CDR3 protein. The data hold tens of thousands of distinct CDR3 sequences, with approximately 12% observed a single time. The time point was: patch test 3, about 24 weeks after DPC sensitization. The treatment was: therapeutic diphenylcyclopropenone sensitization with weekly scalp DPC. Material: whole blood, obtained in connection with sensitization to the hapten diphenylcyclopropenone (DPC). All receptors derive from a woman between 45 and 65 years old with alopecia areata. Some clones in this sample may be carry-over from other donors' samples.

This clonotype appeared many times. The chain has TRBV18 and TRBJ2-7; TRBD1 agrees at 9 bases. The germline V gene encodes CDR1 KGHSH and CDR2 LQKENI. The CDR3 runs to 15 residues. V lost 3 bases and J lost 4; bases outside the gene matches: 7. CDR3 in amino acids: CASSPDRGNGYEQYF. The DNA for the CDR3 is TGTGCCAGCTCACCGGACAGGGGAAATGGGTACGAGCAGTACTTC. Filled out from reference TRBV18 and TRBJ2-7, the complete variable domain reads NAGVMQNPRHLVRRRGQEARLRCSPMKGHSHVYWYRQLPEEGLKFMVYLQKENIIDESGMPKERFSAEFPKEGPSILRIQQVVRGDSAAYFCASSPDRGNGYEQYFGPGTRLTVT.

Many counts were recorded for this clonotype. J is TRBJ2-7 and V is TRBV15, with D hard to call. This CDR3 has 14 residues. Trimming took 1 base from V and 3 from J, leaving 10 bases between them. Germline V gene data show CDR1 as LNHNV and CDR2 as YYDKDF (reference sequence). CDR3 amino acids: CATSRGAGSYEQYF. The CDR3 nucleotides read TGTGCCACCAGCAGAGGGGCCGGAAGCTACGAGCAGTACTTC.

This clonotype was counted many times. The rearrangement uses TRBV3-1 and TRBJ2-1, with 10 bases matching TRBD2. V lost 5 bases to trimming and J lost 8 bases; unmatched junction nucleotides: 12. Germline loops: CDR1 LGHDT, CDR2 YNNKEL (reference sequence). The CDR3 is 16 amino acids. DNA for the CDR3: TGTGCCAGCAGCGCATATACTAGCGGGGCCGGGGATGAGCAGTTCTTC. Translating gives CASSAYTSGAGDEQFF.

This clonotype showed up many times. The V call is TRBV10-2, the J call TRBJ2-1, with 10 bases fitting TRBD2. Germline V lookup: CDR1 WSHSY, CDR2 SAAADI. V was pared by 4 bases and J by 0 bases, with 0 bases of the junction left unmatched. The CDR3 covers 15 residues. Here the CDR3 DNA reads TGCGCCAGCAGTGGACTAGCGGGCTCCTACAATGAGCAGTTCTTC. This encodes CASSGLAGSYNEQFF.

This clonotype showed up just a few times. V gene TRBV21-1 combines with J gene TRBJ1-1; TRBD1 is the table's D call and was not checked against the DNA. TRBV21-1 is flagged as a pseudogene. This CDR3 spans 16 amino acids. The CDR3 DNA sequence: TGTGCCAGCAGCCACCGAGTGACAGGGATGGGTGCTGAAGCTTTCTTT. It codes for CASSHRVTGMGAEAFF.

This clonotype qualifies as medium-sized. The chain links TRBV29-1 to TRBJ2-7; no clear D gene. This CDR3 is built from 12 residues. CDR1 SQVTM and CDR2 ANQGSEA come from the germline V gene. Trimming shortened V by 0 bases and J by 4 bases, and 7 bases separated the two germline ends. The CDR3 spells CSVEEVGYEQYF. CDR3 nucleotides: TGCAGCGTTGAAGAGGTAGGGTACGAGCAGTACTTC.

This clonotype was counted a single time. The DNA of the CDR3 is TGTGCCAGCAGGCCTCTGAGCCGGGATAATTCACCCCTCCACTTT. It yields the protein CASRPLSRDNSPLHF. The chain recombines TRBV28 with TRBJ1-6; D unclear. From germline, CDR1 is MDHEN and CDR2 SYDVKM. With 6 bases removed from V and 5 bases from J, the gap between germline ends came to 14 bases. This CDR3 comprises 15 residues. The entire variable domain, with the rest obtained from reference TRBV28 and TRBJ1-6, is as follows: DVKVTQSSRYLVKRTGEKVFLECVQDMDHENMFWYRQDPGLGLRLIYFSYDVKMKEKGDIPEGYSVSREKKERFSLILESASTNQTSMYLCASRPLSRDNSPLHFGNGTRLTVT.

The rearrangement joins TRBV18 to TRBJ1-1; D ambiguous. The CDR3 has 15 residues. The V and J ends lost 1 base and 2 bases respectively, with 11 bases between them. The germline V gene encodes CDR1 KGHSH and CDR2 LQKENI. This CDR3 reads CASSPRPAANTEAFF. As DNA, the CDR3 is TGTGCCAGCTCACCACGGCCGGCAGCCAACACTGAAGCTTTCTTT.

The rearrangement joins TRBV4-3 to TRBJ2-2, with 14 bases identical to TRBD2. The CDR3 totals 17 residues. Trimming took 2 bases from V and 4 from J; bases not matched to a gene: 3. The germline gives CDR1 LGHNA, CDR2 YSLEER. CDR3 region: CASSQQTSGRGTGELFF. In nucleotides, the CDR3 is TGCGCCAGCAGCCAACAGACTAGCGGGAGGGGCACCGGGGAGCTGTTTTTT.

CDR3 loop: CASSLESGEVYGYTF. For the CDR3, the DNA is TGCGCCAGCAGCTTGGAATCAGGGGAGGTCTATGGCTACACCTTC. The chain uses TRBV5-1 and TRBJ1-2, with D perhaps TRBD1 (6 bases). The CDR3 length is 15 residues. Trimming cost V 0 bases and J 4 bases, with 13 bases left between them. Germline assignment: CDR1 SGHRS and CDR2 YFSETQ.

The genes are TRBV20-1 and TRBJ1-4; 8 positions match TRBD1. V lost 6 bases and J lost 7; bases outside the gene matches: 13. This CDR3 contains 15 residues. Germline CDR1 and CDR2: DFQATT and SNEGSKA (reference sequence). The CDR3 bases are TGCAGTGCCTGGGACCGGACAGGGACCGGTGAAAAACTGTTTTTT. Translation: CSAWDRTGTGEKLFF.

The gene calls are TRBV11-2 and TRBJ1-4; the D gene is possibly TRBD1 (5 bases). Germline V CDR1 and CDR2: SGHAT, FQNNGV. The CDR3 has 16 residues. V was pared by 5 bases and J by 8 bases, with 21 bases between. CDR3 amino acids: CASSPSGAALGEKLFF. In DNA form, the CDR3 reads TGTGCCAGCAGCCCGTCCGGGGCCGCCCTAGGGGAAAAACTGTTTTTT.

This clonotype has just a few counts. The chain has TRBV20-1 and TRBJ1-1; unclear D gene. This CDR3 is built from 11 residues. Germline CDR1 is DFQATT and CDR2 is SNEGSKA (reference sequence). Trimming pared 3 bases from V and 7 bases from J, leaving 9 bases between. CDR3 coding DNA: TGCAGTGCTAGGATGGGAAGTGAAGCTTTCTTT. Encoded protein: CSARMGSEAFF.

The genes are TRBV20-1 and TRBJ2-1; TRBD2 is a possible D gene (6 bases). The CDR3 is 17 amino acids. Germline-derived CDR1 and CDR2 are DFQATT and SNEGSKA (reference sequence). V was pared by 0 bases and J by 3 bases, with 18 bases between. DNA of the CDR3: TGCAGTGCTAGAGATCGCCGGGGCGGGATGGTCTACAATGAGCAGTTCTTC. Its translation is CSARDRRGGMVYNEQFF.